These 28 T cell receptor beta chains share one sample of origin, sequenced in a study of blood T cells in healthy people across ages. The use of a sample-barcoded 5' primer and a J-beta primer mix characterized a second PCR of roughly 6 to 11 cycles. In TCRdb, the 5' RACE reads were re-called with MiXCR into one record per CDR3 protein. Among more than 1 million distinct CDR3 sequences listed, over 35% were seen once. The sample comprised blood. All receptors derive from a woman in her sixties in good health.

V usage is TRBV28 and J usage is TRBJ2-1, with D unclear. Germline V gene sequence: CDR1 MDHEN, CDR2 SYDVKM. This CDR3 contains 11 residues. The V and J ends lost 10 bases and 4 bases respectively, with 8 bases between them. CDR3 loop: CATSRYNEQFF. In DNA form, the CDR3 reads TGTGCCACCTCCCGATACAATGAGCAGTTCTTC.

This rearrangement joins TRBV4-2 to TRBJ2-7, with 8 bases identical to TRBD1. The CDR3 extends over 15 amino acids. The V and J ends lost 5 bases and 0 bases, in that order; junction bases with no gene match: 6. The germline V gene encodes CDR1 LGHNA and CDR2 YNFKEQ. The CDR3 DNA follows: TGTGCCAGCAGCTATGGACAGGGAAGCTCCTACGAGCAGTACTTC. Residues: CASSYGQGSSYEQYF.

The CDR3: CASSLAPWTGPAGKGHSTDTQYF. Written as DNA, the CDR3 is TGCGCCAGCAGCTTGGCCCCTTGGACAGGGCCAGCGGGAAAAGGTCATAGCACAGATACGCAGTATTTT. The gene calls are TRBV5-1 and TRBJ2-3; TRBD1 might be the D (8 bases). Germline-derived CDR1 and CDR2 are SGHRS and YFSETQ. CDR3 length: 23 amino acids. The V and J ends lost 0 bases and 0 bases respectively, with 32 bases between them. Using reference TRBV5-1 and TRBJ2-3 for the parts outside the CDR3, the full variable domain is KAGVTQTPRYLIKTRGQQVTLSCSPISGHRSVSWYQQTPGQGLQFLFEYFSETQRNKGNFPGRFSGRQFSNSRSEMNVSTLELGDSALYLCASSLAPWTGPAGKGHSTDTQYFGPGTRLTVL.

J is TRBJ2-5 and V is TRBV6-2 or TRBV6-3; possibly TRBD2 for D (6 bases). V dropped 5 bases and J dropped 13 bases, with 17 bases sitting between them. CDR1 and CDR2 (germline): MNHEY, SVGEGT. The CDR3 sequence is 12 residues long. Here the CDR3 DNA reads TGTGCCAGCAGTGACCCCCGGAGGGCTCCGTACTTC. It translates to CASSDPRRAPYF.

The chain has TRBV20-1 and TRBJ2-7; the D gene is possibly TRBD2 (5 bases). The germline V gene has CDR1 DFQATT and CDR2 SNEGSKA (reference sequence). Between the trimmed V and J ends, which lost 2 bases and 3 bases, there was a span of 8 bases. This CDR3 is 12 amino acids long. The CDR3 reads CSARRRGYEQYF. The CDR3 bases are TGCAGTGCTAGAAGACGGGGCTACGAGCAGTACTTC.

This clonotype was observed a few times. The chain couples TRBV7-2 to TRBJ2-7, with unresolved D. The CDR3 spans 16 residues. Germline V gene sequence: CDR1 SGHTA, CDR2 FQGNSA. Trimming stripped 4 bases from V and 6 bases from J, with 22 bases between. CDR3 in amino acids: CASSSPILSYRAEQYF. The CDR3 DNA sequence: TGTGCCAGCAGCTCCCCTATCCTATCATACAGAGCCGAGCAGTACTTC.

This chain joins TRBV6-2 or TRBV6-3 and TRBJ2-2; D is perhaps TRBD2 (5 bases). Trimming took 2 bases from V and 4 from J, leaving 14 bases between them. The CDR3 loop spans 16 amino acids. Germline CDR1 and CDR2: MNHEY and SVGEGT. In nucleotides, the CDR3 is TGTGCCAGCAGTTACGCGGGCGCTGGGTTCACCGGGGAGCTGTTTTTT. Its protein product is CASSYAGAGFTGELFF.

V gene TRBV28 combines with J gene TRBJ1-2; D perhaps matches TRBD1 (5 bases). V lost 6 bases to trimming and J lost 2 bases, with 16 bases between them. The CDR3 spans 15 residues. Per the germline V gene, CDR1 is MDHEN and CDR2 is SYDVKM. CDR3 nucleotide sequence: TGTGCCAGCAGCATATTCAACAGGAAAAACTATGGCTACACCTTC. Translated, it gives CASSIFNRKNYGYTF.

This clonotype showed up just a few times. The chain carries TRBV20-1 and TRBJ2-3; 7 bases are shared with TRBD2. Germline CDR1 and CDR2: DFQATT and SNEGSKA (reference sequence). The CDR3 loop spans 17 amino acids. The V segment lost 7 bases and the J segment 0 bases; nucleotides outside the gene matches: 16. The CDR3 nucleotides read TGCAGTGTGATGTTGGGGAGGGAGGTAACTAGCACAGATACGCAGTATTTT. Its protein product is CSVMLGREVTSTDTQYF.

This clonotype was seen only once. Sequence at one end of the junction differs from germline and may be a read error. The chain has TRBV20-1 and TRBJ2-7; D not resolved. The CDR3 is 12 amino acids. The germline CDR1 and CDR2 sequences are DFQATT and SNEGSKA (reference sequence). The CDR3 reads CSAPGNFYEQYF. In DNA, the CDR3 is TGCAGTGCACCCGGAAATTTCTACGAGCAGTATTTC.

For this clonotype: An end of the junction differs from the germline gene, which may be a read error. The rearrangement uses TRBV20-1 and TRBJ2-3; TRBD2 aligns across 7 bases. CDR3 length equals 15 residues. Per the germline V gene, CDR1 is DFQATT and CDR2 is SNEGSKA (reference sequence). This chain's CDR3 is CSARVSGRDTDMQYF. The CDR3 DNA follows: TGCAGTGCTAGAGTTAGCGGGCGAGACACAGATATGCAGTATTTT.

The CDR3 sequence is CSVESGASGSYEQFF. Here the CDR3 DNA reads TGCAGCGTTGAAAGCGGTGCTAGCGGGAGCTATGAGCAGTTCTTC. The gene calls are TRBV29-1 and TRBJ2-1; 10 bases match TRBD2. This CDR3 is built from 15 residues. Germline lookup yields CDR1 SQVTM and CDR2 ANQGSEA. Unmatched junction bases numbered 9, after V lost 2 bases and J lost 8 bases.

This clonotype has just a few counts. This chain links TRBV27 with TRBJ2-7, with a tentative D call TRBD1 (5 bases). Trimming took off 5 bases at V and 4 bases at J, with 12 bases between the two ends. Germline CDR1 is MNHEY and CDR2 is SMNVEV (reference sequence). The CDR3 totals 13 residues. The CDR3 sequence: CASSPTGRYEQYF. Written as DNA, the CDR3 is TGTGCCAGCAGTCCCACAGGAAGATACGAGCAGTACTTC.

J is TRBJ2-5 and V is TRBV10-3, with unresolved D. The J call may not be correct, given that the DNA end is closer to TRBJ2-7. The CDR3 contains 14 residues. Looked up from germline, CDR1 is ENHRY and CDR2 is SYGVKD. CDR3 region: CAISEPWVVNEQYF. CDR3 sequence (DNA): TGTGCCATCAGCGAACCTTGGGTGGTCAACGAGCAGTACTTC.

J is TRBJ1-1 and V is TRBV5-1, with TRBD1 identical over 7 bases. V lost 0 bases and J lost 3; bases outside the gene matches: 2. The CDR3 length is 14 residues. Per germline, CDR1 SGHRS and CDR2 YFSETQ. The CDR3 DNA sequence: TGCGCCAGCAGCTTGGGGGACAGCTACACTGAAGCTTTCTTT. It specifies CASSLGDSYTEAFF.

There are a few counts of this clonotype. This chain connects TRBV7-6 to TRBJ1-2, with TRBD1 matching over 10 bases. Unmatched junction bases numbered 6, after V lost 2 bases and J lost 6 bases. Germline CDR1 and CDR2: SGHVS and FNYEAQ. The CDR3 length is 15 residues. Here the CDR3 reads CASSLRTGGADGYTF. The CDR3 nucleotides are TGTGCCAGCAGCTTACGGACAGGGGGTGCTGATGGCTACACCTTC.

This clonotype showed up just a few times. This clone may be a read error of a much larger clone one base away. This chain uses TRBV29-1 with TRBJ2-5; TRBD2 aligns across 8 bases. The germline gives CDR1 SQVTM, CDR2 ANQGSEA. V was pared by 6 bases and J by 5 bases, with 5 bases of the junction left unmatched. There are 12 residues in the CDR3. For the CDR3, the DNA is TGCAGCGTCCGACTAGCGACGGAGACCCAGTACTTC. Translation gives CSVRLATETQYF.

The J gene is TRBJ2-7, the V gene TRBV20-1; D is uncertain. The CDR3 spans 12 residues. Germline V lookup: CDR1 DFQATT, CDR2 SNEGSKA (reference sequence). Trimming shortened V by 3 bases and J by 1 base, and 7 bases separated the two germline ends. DNA of the CDR3: TGCAGTGCTAGGATCCAGTCCTACGAGCAGTACTTC. Its translation is CSARIQSYEQYF.

This clonotype has only a few counts. The V gene is TRBV7-3, the J gene TRBJ2-7; D might be TRBD2 (5 bases). CDR1 SGHTA and CDR2 FQGTGA come from the germline V gene. V was cut by 5 bases and J by 3 bases, with 20 bases left in between. CDR3 length equals 16 residues. This CDR3 is CASSPELGRPYYEQYF. The CDR3 DNA reads TGTGCCAGCAGCCCCGAACTAGGCCGACCTTACTACGAGCAGTACTTC.

This clonotype was observed a handful of times. CDR3 DNA: TGTGCCAGCAGTTCAACAGGGTTCTCCTACGAGCAGTACTTC. This codes for CASSSTGFSYEQYF. The chain employs TRBV28 and TRBJ2-7; TRBD1 is a possible D gene (6 bases). Deletions cut 4 bases from V and 0 bases from J, with 10 bases between. The CDR3 sequence is 14 residues long. The germline gives CDR1 MDHEN, CDR2 SYDVKM.

The chain couples TRBV7-2 to TRBJ1-6; D unresolved. Germline assignment: CDR1 SGHTA and CDR2 FQGNSA. Trimming pared 2 bases from V and 9 bases from J, leaving 14 bases between. The CDR3 is made up of 15 amino acids. The chain's CDR3 is CASSLYKGFRSPLHF. CDR3 in DNA: TGTGCCAGCAGCTTATATAAGGGTTTCCGTTCACCCCTCCACTTT.

The table lists this clonotype with a few counts. The V gene is TRBV24-1, the J gene TRBJ2-7, with TRBD1 as a possible D gene (6 bases). Germline CDR1 KGHDR, CDR2 SFDVKD. This CDR3 is built from 17 residues. The V end lost 2 bases, the J end lost 3 bases, and 19 bases lay between the germline ends. As DNA, the CDR3 is TGTGCCACCAGTGATTCTCCTAGAGGACAGCTAGGCTACGAGCAGTACTTC. This gives the protein CATSDSPRGQLGYEQYF.

This chain connects TRBV7-2 to TRBJ1-6, with D perhaps TRBD1 (6 bases). There are 16 residues in the CDR3. Trimming stripped 3 bases from V and 11 bases from J, with 20 bases between. The germline V gene has CDR1 SGHTA and CDR2 FQGNSA. The CDR3 region has the DNA TGTGCCAGCAGCTTCGCTGACCGGGACATACGACCACCCCTCCACTTT. It codes for CASSFADRDIRPPLHF.

V is TRBV7-9 and J is TRBJ1-4, with 7 positions matching TRBD1. The CDR3 covers 15 residues. Germline assignment: CDR1 SEHNR and CDR2 FQNEAQ (reference sequence). The junction had 2 bases not matched to a gene; V was cut back by 0 bases and J by 4 bases. Written as DNA, the CDR3 is TGTGCCAGCAGCTTAGCCGGGACAGATAATGAAAAACTGTTTTTT. Translating it yields CASSLAGTDNEKLFF.

The V gene is TRBV29-1, the J gene TRBJ1-1, with D perhaps TRBD1 (5 bases). The germline V and J ends were trimmed by 4 bases and 8 bases, with 8 bases remaining between them. The CDR3 length is 10 residues. CDR1 SQVTM and CDR2 ANQGSEA come from the germline V gene. CDR3 region: CSVVGGEAFF. CDR3 nucleotides: TGCAGCGTTGTGGGGGGAGAAGCTTTCTTT.

This clonotype was detected only a few times. The chain is built from TRBV12-3 or TRBV12-4 and TRBJ2-7, with a possible D match to TRBD2 (5 bases). CDR3 length: 13 amino acids. V was trimmed by 6 bases and J by 3 bases, leaving 12 bases between them. CDR3 sequence: CASRLGEGYEQYF. The CDR3 region has the DNA TGTGCCAGCAGACTAGGTGAGGGCTACGAGCAGTACTTC.

V is TRBV11-2 and J is TRBJ1-1; D not resolved. This CDR3 comprises 13 residues. In germline, CDR1 is SGHAT, CDR2 FQNNGV. With 0 bases removed from V and 10 bases from J, the gap between germline ends came to 12 bases. The CDR3 DNA follows: TGTGCCAGCAGCTTAGACCAGTACCGGGGAGCTTTCTTT. This codes for CASSLDQYRGAFF.

About this clonotype: This may stem from a read error, because a much larger clone lies one nucleotide away. The V call is TRBV29-1, the J call TRBJ2-7, with D unclear. Trimming pared 7 bases from V and 6 bases from J, leaving 19 bases between. This CDR3 spans 13 amino acids. Germline values: CDR1 SQVTM, CDR2 ANQGSEA. The CDR3 region has the DNA TGCAGCGGTGTCCGGCTTTCAGGTACCGAGCAGTACTTC. This gives the protein CSGVRLSGTEQYF.